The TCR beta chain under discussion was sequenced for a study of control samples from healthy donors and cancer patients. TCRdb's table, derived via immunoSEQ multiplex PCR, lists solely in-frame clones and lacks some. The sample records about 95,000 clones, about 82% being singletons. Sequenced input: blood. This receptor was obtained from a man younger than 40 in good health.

CDR3 in amino acids: CASSAPGTDYGYTF. CDR3 in DNA: TGTGCCAGCAGTGCCCCCGGGACAGACTATGGCTACACCTTC. The chain links TRBV6-6 to TRBJ1-2; 7 nucleotides agree with TRBD1. There are 14 residues in the CDR3. J lost 3 bases, V lost 5 bases, and 6 bases had no gene match. The germline V gene has CDR1 MNHNY and CDR2 SVGAGI (reference sequence).